Listed below are T cell receptor beta chains from one sample, sequenced in a study of T-cell memory formation after mild COVID-19. TCRdb ran MiXCR on the 5' RACE reads and lists one entry per CDR3 protein. The sample contains 40,000 or so distinct CDR3 sequences, around 6.6% of which appear only once. Sequenced material: PBMCs or a T cell subset sorted from them (not recorded which). The origin of the receptors is an adult who had mild COVID-19 (a few samples of this study predate the infection). Cell type and time point are not known. CDR3s include the opening cysteine and the closing phenylalanine or tryptophan. The D gene is left open where the match is weak. The size entry is marked missing in some rows and otherwise reads once, few, many or a size class.

V gene	clone size	D gene	CDR3 protein
TRBV6-1	.	TRBD1	CASTWTGGQPQHF
TRBV5-1	many	.	CASSALTIEQFF
TRBV6-5	many	.	CASNNGGTYEQYF
TRBV4-3	many	TRBD1	CASSQDLTRGREQFF
TRBV19	few	.	CASTPSWVSSTGELFF
TRBV24-1	few	TRBD2	CATSGTSGGAWNTQYF
TRBV20-1	many	.	CSAQSGSYNEQFF
TRBV5-4	few	TRBD1	CASGRDSQETQYF
TRBV5-1	few	TRBD2	CASSLERGEETQYF
TRBV24-1	many	.	CATSVGREDEQFF
TRBV7-8	many	.	CASSLRSPQETQYF
TRBV11-1	.	.	CASSPLWVGDEQFF
TRBV20-1	many	.	CSASREGLNNEQFF
TRBV12-3/TRBV12-4	many	.	CASSLRQGNSPLHF
TRBV6-6	many	TRBD2	CASNLAGRNNEQFF
TRBV18	many	.	CASSPPNRDGRGEQFF
TRBV18	few	.	CASSPMTGDFNYGYTF